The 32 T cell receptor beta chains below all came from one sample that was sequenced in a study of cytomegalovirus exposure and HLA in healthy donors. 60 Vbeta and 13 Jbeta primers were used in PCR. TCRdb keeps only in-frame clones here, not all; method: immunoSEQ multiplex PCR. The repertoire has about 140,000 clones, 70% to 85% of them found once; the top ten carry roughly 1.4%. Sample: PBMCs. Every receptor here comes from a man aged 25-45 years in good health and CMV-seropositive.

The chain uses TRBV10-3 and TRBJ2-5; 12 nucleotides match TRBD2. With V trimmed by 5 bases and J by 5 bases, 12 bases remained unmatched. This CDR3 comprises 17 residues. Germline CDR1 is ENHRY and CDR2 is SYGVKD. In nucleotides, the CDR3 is TGTGCCATCAGTCCTACTAGCGGGAGGAACGGGGCGGAGACCCAGTACTTC. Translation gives CAISPTSGRNGAETQYF.

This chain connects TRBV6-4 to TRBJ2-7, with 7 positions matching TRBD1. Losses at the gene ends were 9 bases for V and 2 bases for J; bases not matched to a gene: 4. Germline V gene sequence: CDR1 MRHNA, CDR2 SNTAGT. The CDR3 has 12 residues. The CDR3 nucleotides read TGTGCCAGAACGGGACAGCCCTACGAGCAGTACTTC. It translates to CARTGQPYEQYF.

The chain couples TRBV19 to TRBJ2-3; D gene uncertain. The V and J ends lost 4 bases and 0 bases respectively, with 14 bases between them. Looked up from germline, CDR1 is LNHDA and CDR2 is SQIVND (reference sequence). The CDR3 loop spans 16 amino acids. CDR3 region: CASSSLYSPSTDTQYF. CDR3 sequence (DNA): TGTGCCAGTAGTAGCCTGTACAGCCCTAGCACAGATACGCAGTATTTT. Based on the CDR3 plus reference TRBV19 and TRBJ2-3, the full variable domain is DGGITQSPKYLFRKEGQNVTLSCEQNLNHDAMYWYRQDPGQGLRLIYYSQIVNDFQKGDIAEGYSVSREKKESFPLTVTSAQKNPTAFYLCASSSLYSPSTDTQYFGPGTRLTVL.

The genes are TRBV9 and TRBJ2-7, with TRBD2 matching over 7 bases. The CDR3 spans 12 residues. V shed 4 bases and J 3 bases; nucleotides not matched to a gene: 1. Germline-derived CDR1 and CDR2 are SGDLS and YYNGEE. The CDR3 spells CASSRGDYEQYF. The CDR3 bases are TGTGCCAGCAGCCGGGGGGACTACGAGCAGTACTTC.

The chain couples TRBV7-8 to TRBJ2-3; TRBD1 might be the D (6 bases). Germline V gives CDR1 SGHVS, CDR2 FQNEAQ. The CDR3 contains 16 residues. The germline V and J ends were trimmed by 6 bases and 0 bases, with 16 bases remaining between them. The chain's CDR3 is CASSPRTETSTDTQYF. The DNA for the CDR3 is TGTGCCAGCAGTCCCCGGACAGAGACTAGCACAGATACGCAGTATTTT.

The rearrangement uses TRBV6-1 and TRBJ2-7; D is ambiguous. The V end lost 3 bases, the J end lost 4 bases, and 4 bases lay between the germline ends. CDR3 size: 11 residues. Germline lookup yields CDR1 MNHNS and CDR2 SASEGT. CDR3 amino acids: CASSDYYEQYF. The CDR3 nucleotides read TGTGCCAGCAGTGATTATTACGAGCAGTACTTC.

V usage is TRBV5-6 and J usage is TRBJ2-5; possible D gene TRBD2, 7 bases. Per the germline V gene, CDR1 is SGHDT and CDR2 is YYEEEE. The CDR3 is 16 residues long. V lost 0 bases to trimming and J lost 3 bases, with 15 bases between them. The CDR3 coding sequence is TGTGCCAGCAGCTTGGTTTTGGCGGGGGCCGAAGAGACCCAGTACTTC. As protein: CASSLVLAGAEETQYF.

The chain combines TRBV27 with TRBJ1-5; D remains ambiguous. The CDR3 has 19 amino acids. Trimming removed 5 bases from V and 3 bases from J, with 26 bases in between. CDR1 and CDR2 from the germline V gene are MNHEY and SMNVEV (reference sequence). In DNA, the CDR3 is TGTGCCAGCAGTCCCCTCGTAGGCCCCGGGTCCCCTAACAATCAGCCCCAGCATTTT. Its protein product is CASSPLVGPGSPNNQPQHF.

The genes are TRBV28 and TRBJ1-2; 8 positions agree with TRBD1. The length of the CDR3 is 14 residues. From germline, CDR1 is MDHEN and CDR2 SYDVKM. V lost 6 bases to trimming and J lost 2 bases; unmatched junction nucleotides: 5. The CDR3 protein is CASRPGQVNYGYTF. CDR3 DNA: TGTGCCAGCAGGCCGGGACAGGTGAACTATGGCTACACCTTC.

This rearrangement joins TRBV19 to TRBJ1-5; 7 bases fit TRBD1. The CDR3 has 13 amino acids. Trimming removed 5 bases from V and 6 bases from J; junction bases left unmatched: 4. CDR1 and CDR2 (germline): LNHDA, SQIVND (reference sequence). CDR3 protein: CASSEGAAQPQHF. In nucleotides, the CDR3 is TGTGCCAGTAGTGAGGGGGCAGCTCAGCCCCAGCATTTT.

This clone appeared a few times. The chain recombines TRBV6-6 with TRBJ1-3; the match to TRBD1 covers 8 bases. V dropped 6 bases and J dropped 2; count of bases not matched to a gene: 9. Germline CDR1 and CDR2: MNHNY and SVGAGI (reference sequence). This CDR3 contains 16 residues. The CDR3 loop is CASSPAGTGAGNTIYF. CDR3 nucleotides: TGTGCCAGCAGCCCCGCGGGGACAGGCGCTGGAAACACCATATATTTT.

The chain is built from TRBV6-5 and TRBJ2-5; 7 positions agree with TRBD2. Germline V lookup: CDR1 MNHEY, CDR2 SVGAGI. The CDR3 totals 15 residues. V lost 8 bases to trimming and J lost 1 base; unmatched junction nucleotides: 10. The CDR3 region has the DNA TGTGCCAGCCCGGGGAGGGCTAACCGCCAAGAGACCCAGTACTTC. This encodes CASPGRANRQETQYF.

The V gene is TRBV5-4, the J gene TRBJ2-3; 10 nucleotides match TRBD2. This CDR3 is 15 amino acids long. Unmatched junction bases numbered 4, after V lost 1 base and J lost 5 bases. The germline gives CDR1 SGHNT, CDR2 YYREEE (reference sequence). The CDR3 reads CASSLTSGTQDTQYF. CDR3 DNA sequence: TGTGCCAGCAGCTTGACTAGCGGGACGCAAGATACGCAGTATTTT.

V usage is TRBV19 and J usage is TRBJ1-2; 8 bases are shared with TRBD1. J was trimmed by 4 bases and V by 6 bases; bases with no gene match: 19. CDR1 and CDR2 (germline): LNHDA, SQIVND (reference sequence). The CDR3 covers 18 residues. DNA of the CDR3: TGTGCCAGTAGCCCCTTGAAGACCGGGACAGGAATTACCTATGGCTACACCTTC. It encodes CASSPLKTGTGITYGYTF.

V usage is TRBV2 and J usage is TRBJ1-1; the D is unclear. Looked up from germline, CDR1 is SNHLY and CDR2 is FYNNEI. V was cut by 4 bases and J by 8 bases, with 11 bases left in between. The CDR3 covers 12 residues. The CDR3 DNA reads TGTGCCAGCAGTGGCAGTATTTCCGAAGCTTTCTTT. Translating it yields CASSGSISEAFF.

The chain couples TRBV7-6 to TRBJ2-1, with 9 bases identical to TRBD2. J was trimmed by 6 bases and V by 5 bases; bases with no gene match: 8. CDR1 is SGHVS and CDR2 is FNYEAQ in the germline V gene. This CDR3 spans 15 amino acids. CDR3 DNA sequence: TGTGCCAGCAGCGAACCAGCGGGAGGAGGCAATGAGCAGTTCTTC. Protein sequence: CASSEPAGGGNEQFF. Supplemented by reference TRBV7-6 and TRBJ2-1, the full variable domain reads GAGVSQSPRYKVTKRGQDVALRCDPISGHVSLYWYRQALGQGPEFLTYFNYEAQQDKSGLPNDRFSAERPEGSISTLTIQRTEQRDSAMYRCASSEPAGGGNEQFFGPGTRLTVL.

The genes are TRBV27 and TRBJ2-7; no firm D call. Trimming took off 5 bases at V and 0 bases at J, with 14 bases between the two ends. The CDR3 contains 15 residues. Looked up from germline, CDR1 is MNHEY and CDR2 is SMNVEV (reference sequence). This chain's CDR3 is CASSRTRHSSYEQYF. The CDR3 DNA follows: TGTGCCAGCAGTCGAACCCGACATTCCTCCTACGAGCAGTACTTC.

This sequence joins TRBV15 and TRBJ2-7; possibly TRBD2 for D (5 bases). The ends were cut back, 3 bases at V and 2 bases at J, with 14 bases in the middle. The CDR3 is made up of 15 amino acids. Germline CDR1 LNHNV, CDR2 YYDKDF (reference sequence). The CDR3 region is CATSSEGRGPYEQYF. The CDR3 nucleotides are TGTGCCACCAGCAGTGAGGGTCGGGGTCCCTACGAGCAGTACTTC.

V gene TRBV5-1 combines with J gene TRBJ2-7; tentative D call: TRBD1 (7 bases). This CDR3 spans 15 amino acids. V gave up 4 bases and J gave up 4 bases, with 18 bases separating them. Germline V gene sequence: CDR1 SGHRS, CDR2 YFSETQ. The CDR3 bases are TGCGCCAGCAGCGCGGGACAGCCTAGGAGGTACGAGCAGTACTTC. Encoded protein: CASSAGQPRRYEQYF.

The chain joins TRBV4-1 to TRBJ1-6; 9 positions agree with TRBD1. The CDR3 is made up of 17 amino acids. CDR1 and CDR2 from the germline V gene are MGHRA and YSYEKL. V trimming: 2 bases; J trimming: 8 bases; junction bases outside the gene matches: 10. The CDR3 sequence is CASSQLIRDRDDSPLHF. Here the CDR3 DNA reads TGCGCCAGCAGCCAACTTATCCGGGACAGGGACGATTCACCCCTCCACTTT.

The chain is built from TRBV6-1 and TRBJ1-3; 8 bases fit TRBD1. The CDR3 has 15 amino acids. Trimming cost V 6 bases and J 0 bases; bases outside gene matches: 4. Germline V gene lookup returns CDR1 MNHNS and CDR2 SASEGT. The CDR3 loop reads CASRDRGYSGNTIYF. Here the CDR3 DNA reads TGTGCCAGCAGAGACAGGGGATACTCTGGAAACACCATATATTTT.

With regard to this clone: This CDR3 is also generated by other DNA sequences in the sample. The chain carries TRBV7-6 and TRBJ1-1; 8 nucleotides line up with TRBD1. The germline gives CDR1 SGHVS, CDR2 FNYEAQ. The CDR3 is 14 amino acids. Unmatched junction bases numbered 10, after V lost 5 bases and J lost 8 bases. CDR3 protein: CASSPRTGLPEAFF. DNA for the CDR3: TGTGCCAGCAGCCCTAGGACAGGGCTACCGGAAGCTTTCTTT.

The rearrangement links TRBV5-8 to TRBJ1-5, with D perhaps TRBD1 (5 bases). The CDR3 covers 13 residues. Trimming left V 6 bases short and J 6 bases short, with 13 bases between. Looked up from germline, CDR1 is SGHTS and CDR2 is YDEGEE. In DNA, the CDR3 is TGTGCCAGCATGCCATTGGGGGGTCAGCCCCAGCATTTT. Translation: CASMPLGGQPQHF. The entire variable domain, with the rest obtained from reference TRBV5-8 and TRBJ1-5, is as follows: EAGVTQSPTHLIKTRGQQATLRCSPISGHTSVYWYQQALGLGLQFLLWYDEGEERNRGNFPPRFSGRQFPNYSSELNVNALELEDSALYLCASMPLGGQPQHFGDGTRLSIL.

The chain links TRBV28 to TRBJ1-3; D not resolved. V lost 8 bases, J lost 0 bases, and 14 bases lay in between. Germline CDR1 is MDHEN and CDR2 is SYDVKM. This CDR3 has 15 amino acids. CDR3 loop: CASVQSQSSGNTIYF. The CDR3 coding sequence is TGTGCCAGCGTCCAATCGCAGTCCTCTGGAAACACCATATATTTT. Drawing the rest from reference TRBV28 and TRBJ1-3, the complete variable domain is DVKVTQSSRYLVKRTGEKVFLECVQDMDHENMFWYRQDPGLGLRLIYFSYDVKMKEKGDIPEGYSVSREKKERFSLILESASTNQTSMYLCASVQSQSSGNTIYFGEGSWLTVV.

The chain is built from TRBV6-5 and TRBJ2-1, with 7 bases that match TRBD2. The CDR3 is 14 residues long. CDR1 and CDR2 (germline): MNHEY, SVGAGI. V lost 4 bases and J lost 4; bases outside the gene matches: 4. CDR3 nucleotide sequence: TGTGCCAGCAGTTTGGCGGGGGAGTACAATGAGCAGTTCTTC. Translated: CASSLAGEYNEQFF.

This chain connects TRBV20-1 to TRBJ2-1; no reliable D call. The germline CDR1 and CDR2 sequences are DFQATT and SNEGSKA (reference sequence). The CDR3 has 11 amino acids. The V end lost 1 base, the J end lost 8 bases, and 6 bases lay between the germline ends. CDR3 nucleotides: TGCAGTGCTAGAGGAGGCCATGAGCAGTTCTTC. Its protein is CSARGGHEQFF.

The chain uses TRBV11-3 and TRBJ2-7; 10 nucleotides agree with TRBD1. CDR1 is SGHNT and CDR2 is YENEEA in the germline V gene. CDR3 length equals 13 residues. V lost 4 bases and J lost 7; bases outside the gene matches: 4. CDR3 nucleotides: TGTGCCAGCAGCTCCGGGACAGGGGATGAGCAGTACTTC. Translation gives CASSSGTGDEQYF.

CDR3 nucleotide sequence: TGTGCCAGCAGTTACGGGGACAGCCGCACAGATACGCAGTATTTT. Its translation is CASSYGDSRTDTQYF. The V call is TRBV6-5, the J call TRBJ2-3; 7 bases match TRBD1. The V gene end was trimmed by 2 bases and the J gene end by 1 base; junction bases not matched to a gene: 3. The CDR3 runs to 15 residues. Germline V lookup: CDR1 MNHEY, CDR2 SVGAGI.

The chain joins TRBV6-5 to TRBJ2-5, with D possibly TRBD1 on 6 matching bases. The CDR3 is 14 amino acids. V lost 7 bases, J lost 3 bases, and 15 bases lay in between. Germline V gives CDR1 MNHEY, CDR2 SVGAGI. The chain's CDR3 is CASKRATGEETQYF. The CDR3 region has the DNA TGTGCCAGCAAACGAGCGACAGGTGAAGAGACCCAGTACTTC.

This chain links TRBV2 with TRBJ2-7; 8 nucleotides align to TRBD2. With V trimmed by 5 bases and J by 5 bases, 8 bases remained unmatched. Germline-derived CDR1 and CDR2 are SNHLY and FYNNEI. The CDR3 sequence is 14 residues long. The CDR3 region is CASSPGTSGDEQYF. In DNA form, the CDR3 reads TGTGCCAGCAGTCCCGGGACTAGTGGCGACGAGCAGTACTTC.

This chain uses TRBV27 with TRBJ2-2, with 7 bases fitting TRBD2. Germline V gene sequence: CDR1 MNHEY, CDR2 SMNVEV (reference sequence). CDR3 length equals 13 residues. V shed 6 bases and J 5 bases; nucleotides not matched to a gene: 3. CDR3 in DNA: TGTGCCAGCAGCTGGGGGGGAACCGGGGAGCTGTTTTTT. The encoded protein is CASSWGGTGELFF.

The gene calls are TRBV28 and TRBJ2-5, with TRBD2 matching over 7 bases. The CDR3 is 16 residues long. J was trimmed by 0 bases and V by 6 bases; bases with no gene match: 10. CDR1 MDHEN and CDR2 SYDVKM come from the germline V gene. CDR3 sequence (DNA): TGTGCCAGCAGCCGATGGGGGGGAAAGGACCAAGAGACCCAGTACTTC. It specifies CASSRWGGKDQETQYF.